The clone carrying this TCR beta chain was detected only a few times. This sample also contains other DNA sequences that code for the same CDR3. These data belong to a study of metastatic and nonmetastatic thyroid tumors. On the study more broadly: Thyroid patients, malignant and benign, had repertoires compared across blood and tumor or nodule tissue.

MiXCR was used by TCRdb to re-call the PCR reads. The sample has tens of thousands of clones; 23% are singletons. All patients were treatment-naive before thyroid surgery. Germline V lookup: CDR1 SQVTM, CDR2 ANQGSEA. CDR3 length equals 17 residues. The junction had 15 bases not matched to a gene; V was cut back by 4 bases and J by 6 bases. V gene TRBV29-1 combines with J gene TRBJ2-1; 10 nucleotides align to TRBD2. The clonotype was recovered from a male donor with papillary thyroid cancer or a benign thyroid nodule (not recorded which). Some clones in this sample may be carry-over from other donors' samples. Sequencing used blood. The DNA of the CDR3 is TGCAGCGTTGCGGGAGGTATTATAGCGGGAGGCGCCAATGAGCAGTTCTTC. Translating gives CSVAGGIIAGGANEQFF.